These 6 T cell receptor beta chains were all obtained from the same sample, sequenced in a study of persistence of HIV-infected CD4 T cells. The libraries were made with immunoSEQ version 4 in survey mode. The table came from immunoSEQ multiplex PCR; TCRdb's copy has only in-frame clones and leaves some out. The repertoire holds about 48,000 clones, with 75% to 85% as singletons. Lysates of CMV-infected fibroblasts at 9 to 10 ug/mL stimulated these cells. Memory cells lacking CD40L and CD69 with high CD45RO were sorted. For these receptors, no antigen is known. The material sequenced was CD4+ T cells sorted from PBMCs after roughly 19-hour stimulation, taken from a patient who received antiretroviral therapy. Receptors were obtained from an adult man with HIV who was CMV-seropositive.

The rearrangement links TRBV18 to TRBJ2-6, with a tentative D call TRBD1 (6 bases). V shed 3 bases and J shed 0 bases, with 9 bases lying between them. Germline values: CDR1 KGHSH, CDR2 LQKENI. The CDR3 sequence is 16 residues long. As DNA, the CDR3 is TGTGCCAGCTCACCGGGACACCACTCTGGGGCCAACGTCCTGACTTTC. The encoded protein is CASSPGHHSGANVLTF.

This clone was seen a few times. The V gene is TRBV7-2, the J gene TRBJ2-1; TRBD2 matches at 8 bases. The CDR3 has 16 amino acids. CDR1 and CDR2 from the germline V gene are SGHTA and FQGNSA. Germline trimming cut 3 bases from V and 0 bases from J; bases unmatched to any gene: 4. CDR3 nucleotide sequence: TGTGCCAGCAGCTTGGTGAGCGGGAGCTCCTACAATGAGCAGTTCTTC. This gives the protein CASSLVSGSSYNEQFF.

The J gene is TRBJ1-2, the V gene TRBV12-3 or TRBV12-4; TRBD1 aligns across 9 bases. The CDR3 runs 13 residues. V gave up 5 bases and J gave up 6 bases; unmatched junction bases: 4. The CDR3 nucleotides are TGTGCCAGCAGTACCGGGACAGGGAATGGCTACACCTTC. Translated: CASSTGTGNGYTF.

The CDR3 is CASSRTDDSNQPQHF. DNA of the CDR3: TGTGCCAGCAGCCGGACAGACGATAGCAATCAGCCCCAGCATTTT. V is TRBV7-2 and J is TRBJ1-5; D may be TRBD1 (6 bases). Germline-derived CDR1 and CDR2 are SGHTA and FQGNSA. This CDR3 spans 15 amino acids. The ends were cut back, 5 bases at V and 0 bases at J, with 11 bases in the middle.

This chain uses TRBV7-7 with TRBJ2-3, with 8 bases matching TRBD1. V shed 10 bases and J 2 bases; nucleotides not matched to a gene: 23. Per germline, CDR1 SSHAT and CDR2 FNYEAQ (reference sequence). The CDR3 is 19 amino acids. CDR3: CATPRGEVRQGLSTDTQYF. CDR3 nucleotide sequence: TGTGCCACGCCCCGAGGCGAGGTCCGACAGGGGCTCTCCACAGATACGCAGTATTTT.

V is TRBV6-1 and J is TRBJ2-7; 10 bases are shared with TRBD1. The V segment lost 3 bases and the J segment 5 bases; nucleotides outside the gene matches: 10. The germline gives CDR1 MNHNS, CDR2 SASEGT. The CDR3 loop spans 16 amino acids. CDR3 DNA sequence: TGTGCCAGCAGTGACTGGGGACAGGGGAGATTTCACGAGCAGTACTTC. Encoded protein: CASSDWGQGRFHEQYF.